This T cell receptor beta chain derives from a study of blood T cell repertoires in COVID-19. Study background: T cells, B-cell-depleted T cells, or PBMCs supplied cDNA or gDNA.

From germline, CDR1 is MNHEY and CDR2 SMNVEV (reference sequence). Unmatched junction bases numbered 8, after V lost 5 bases and J lost 4 bases. The CDR3 is made up of 15 amino acids. Measured with immunoSEQ multiplex PCR; TCRdb has only the in-frame clones, and not every one. The repertoire holds approximately 13,000 clones, roughly 84% seen once, with approximately 30% in the top ten. The TCR comes from a man between 50 and 59 years old with active COVID-19. V usage is TRBV27 and J usage is TRBJ2-5, with TRBD1 matching 9 bases. Specimen: peripheral blood. The CDR3 protein is CASSPSTGGRETQYF. In DNA form, the CDR3 reads TGTGCCAGCAGTCCCTCTACAGGGGGCCGAGAGACCCAGTACTTC.